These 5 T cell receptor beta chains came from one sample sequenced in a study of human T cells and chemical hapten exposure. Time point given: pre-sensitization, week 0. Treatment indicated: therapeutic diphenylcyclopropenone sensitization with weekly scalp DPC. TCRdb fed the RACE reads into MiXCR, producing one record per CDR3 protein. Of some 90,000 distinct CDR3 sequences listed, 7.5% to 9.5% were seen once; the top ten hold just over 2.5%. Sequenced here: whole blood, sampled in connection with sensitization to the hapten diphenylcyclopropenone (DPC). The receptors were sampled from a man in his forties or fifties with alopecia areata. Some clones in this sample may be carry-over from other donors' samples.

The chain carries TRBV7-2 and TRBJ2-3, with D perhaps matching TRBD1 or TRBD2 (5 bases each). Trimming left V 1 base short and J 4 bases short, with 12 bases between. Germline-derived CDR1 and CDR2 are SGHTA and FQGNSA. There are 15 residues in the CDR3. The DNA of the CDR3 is TGTGCCAGCAGCTTAGATGGGGGAAAGGCAGATACGCAGTATTTT. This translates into CASSLDGGKADTQYF.

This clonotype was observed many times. The CDR3 here is CASRTQERNTEAFF. As DNA, the CDR3 is TGTGCCAGCAGGACACAAGAGAGGAACACTGAAGCTTTCTTT. This sequence joins TRBV6-6 and TRBJ1-1, with unresolved D. Trimming removed 6 bases from V and 1 base from J, with 12 bases in between. Germline values: CDR1 MNHNY, CDR2 SVGAGI (reference sequence). The CDR3 is made up of 14 amino acids.

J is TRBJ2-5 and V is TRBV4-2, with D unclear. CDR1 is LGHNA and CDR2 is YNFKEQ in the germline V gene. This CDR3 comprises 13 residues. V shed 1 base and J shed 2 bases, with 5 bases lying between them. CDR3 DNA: TGTGCCAGCAGCCAAGGACCTCAAGAGACCCAGTACTTC. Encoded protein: CASSQGPQETQYF.

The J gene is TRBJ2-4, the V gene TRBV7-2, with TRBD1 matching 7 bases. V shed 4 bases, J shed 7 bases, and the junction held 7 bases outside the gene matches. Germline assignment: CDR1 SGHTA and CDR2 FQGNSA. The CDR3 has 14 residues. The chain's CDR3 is CASSSQGTDNIQYF. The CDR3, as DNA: TGTGCCAGCAGCTCGCAAGGGACAGACAACATTCAGTACTTC. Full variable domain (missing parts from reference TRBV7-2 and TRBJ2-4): GAGVSQSPSNKVTEKGKDVELRCDPISGHTALYWYRQSLGQGLEFLIYFQGNSAPDKSGLPSDRFSAERTGGSVSTLTIQRTQQEDSAVYLCASSSQGTDNIQYFGAGTRLSVL.

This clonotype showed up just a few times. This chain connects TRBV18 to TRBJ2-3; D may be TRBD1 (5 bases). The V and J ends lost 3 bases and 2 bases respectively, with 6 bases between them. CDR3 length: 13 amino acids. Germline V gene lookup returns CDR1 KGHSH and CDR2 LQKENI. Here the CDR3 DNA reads TGTGCCAGCTCACCCAGGGTCACAGATACGCAGTATTTT. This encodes CASSPRVTDTQYF.